This T cell receptor beta chain came from a study of long-term antiretroviral therapy in people with HIV. J gave up 7 bases and V 7 bases, and 5 bases lay outside the gene matches. The length of the CDR3 is 13 residues. CDR1 and CDR2 (germline): GTSNPN, SVGIG (reference sequence). Roughly 0.9-10 million cryopreserved PBMC were held in samples before DNA extraction. This clone was counted a few times. Researchers ran immunoSEQ v3.0 at survey level. TCRdb's copy holds only in-frame clones and misses some; the assay was immunoSEQ multiplex PCR. The sample records around 19,000 clones, 79% being singletons.

This clonotype originated in a man younger than 45 with HIV. The genes are TRBV30 and TRBJ1-6, with 9 nucleotides matching TRBD1. Sequenced here: unsorted PBMCs, sampled at the start of antiretroviral therapy. CDR3 in amino acids: CASAGTGNSPLHF. Written as DNA, the CDR3 is TGTGCCTCTGCGGGGACAGGGAATTCACCCCTCCACTTT.